The rows below give T cell receptor beta chains drawn from one sample of a study of beta chain features in type 1 diabetes. Sequencing was performed with immunoSEQ multiplex PCR; in TCRdb, only in-frame clones are kept and a portion is missing. The sample lists 850,000 to 900,000 clones, 15% to 20% seen once, with 0.023% in the top ten. The sequenced sample consisted of naive CD4+ T cells from blood. The receptor set was obtained from a woman younger than 30 in good health. The CDR3 runs from the conserved cysteine through the conserved F or W. A D gene is named only where the DNA matches it firmly. The size entry is marked missing in some rows and otherwise reads once, few, many or a size class.

abundance	d_gene	j_gene	v_gene	CDR3aa	CDR3nt
-	-	TRBJ2-3	TRBV7-3	CASSLSFSTDTQYF	TGTGCCAGCAGCTTAAGTTTTAGCACAGATACGCAGTATTTT
-	TRBD2	TRBJ2-7	TRBV28	CASRPTSGRGAYEQYF	TGTGCCAGCAGACCGACTAGCGGGAGGGGGGCCTACGAGCAGTACTTC
few	-	TRBJ2-3	TRBV1	CTSSRKEAGGPGRSDTQYF	TGCACCAGCAGCCGAAAGGAGGCGGGAGGGCCTGGGAGATCAGATACGCAGTATTTT
-	TRBD1	TRBJ1-3	TRBV15	CATRGLLAGNTIYF	TGTGCTACTAGGGGGCTGCTGGCTGGAAACACCATATATTTT
-	-	TRBJ2-5	TRBV18	CASSPPSQGETQYF	TGTGCCAGCTCACCCCCCTCCCAGGGAGAGACCCAGTACTTC
few	-	TRBJ2-3	TRBV5-1	CASSTSRDTQYF	TGCGCCAGCAGCACTAGCCGAGATACGCAGTATTTT
once	-	TRBJ2-1	TRBV18	CASSPGRVLDNEQFF	TGTGCCAGCTCACCAGGGCGGGTACTAGACAATGAGCAGTTCTTC
few	-	TRBJ2-1	TRBV20-1	CSAPLGNEQFF	TGCAGTGCACCTCTGGGCAATGAGCAGTTCTTC
-	-	TRBJ2-2	TRBV10-3	CAISGTGNTGELFF	TGTGCCATCAGCGGGACGGGGAACACCGGGGAGCTGTTTTTT
-	TRBD2	TRBJ2-7	TRBV18	CASSRGLAGVTYEQYF	TGTGCCAGCTCACGGGGACTAGCGGGAGTAACCTACGAGCAGTACTTC
few	TRBD1	TRBJ2-1	TRBV5-4	CASSFTGGSYNEQFF	TGTGCCAGCAGCTTTACAGGGGGTTCCTACAATGAGCAGTTCTTC
few	TRBD2	TRBJ2-7	TRBV7-9	CASSPGTSGRILFYEQYF	TGTGCCAGCAGCCCCGGGACTAGCGGGAGAATCTTGTTCTACGAGCAGTACTTC
-	TRBD1	TRBJ1-5	TRBV28	CAVYALGQGTSQPQHF	TGTGCCGTGTACGCCCTCGGACAGGGCACGAGTCAGCCCCAGCATTTT
-	-	TRBJ2-6	TRBV28	CATRARAHSGANVLTF	TGTGCCACCAGGGCCAGGGCACACTCTGGGGCCAACGTCCTGACTTTC
-	-	TRBJ1-2	TRBV2	CASKTADYGYTF	TGTGCCAGCAAAACAGCAGACTATGGCTACACCTTC
-	TRBD2	TRBJ2-1	TRBV7-2	CASTLSGSKYNEQFF	TGTGCCAGCACCCTTAGCGGGAGTAAATACAATGAGCAGTTCTTC
-	TRBD1	TRBJ2-3	TRBV11-2	CASSLQGVLSTDTQYF	TGTGCCAGCAGCTTACAGGGGGTACTTAGCACAGATACGCAGTATTTT
-	-	TRBJ2-3	TRBV6-5	CASSYSGRSTDTQYF	TGTGCCAGCAGTTACTCGGGGCGCTCCACAGATACGCAGTATTTT
-	-	TRBJ2-3	TRBV7-9	CASAMQRGLTDTQYF	TGTGCCAGCGCGATGCAGAGGGGCCTCACAGATACGCAGTATTTT
few	TRBD2	TRBJ2-3	TRBV4-3	CASSQVPPGTSGASTDTQYF	TGCGCCAGCAGCCAAGTCCCCCCCGGGACTAGCGGAGCTAGCACAGATACGCAGTATTTT
-	-	TRBJ1-5	TRBV4-2	CASSLGEARADQPQHF	TGTGCCAGCAGCCTCGGGGAGGCCAGGGCTGATCAGCCCCAGCATTTT
-	-	TRBJ2-6	TRBV7-2	CASSPRAGANVLTF	TGTGCCAGCAGCCCGCGAGCTGGGGCCAACGTCCTGACTTTC
-	-	TRBJ2-7	TRBV27	CASSFRGTASYEQYF	TGTGCCAGCAGTTTCCGCGGGACGGCCTCCTACGAGCAGTACTTC
-	TRBD2	TRBJ2-1	TRBV29-1	CSVGILAASSYNEQFF	TGCAGCGTAGGTATTCTAGCGGCCAGCTCCTACAATGAGCAGTTCTTC
-	TRBD1	TRBJ1-1	TRBV9	CASSGTGGEGTEAFF	TGTGCCAGCAGCGGGACAGGGGGCGAGGGCACTGAAGCTTTCTTT
few	-	TRBJ2-2	TRBV28	CASSSAQNTGELFF	TGTGCCAGCAGTTCAGCCCAGAACACCGGGGAGCTGTTTTTT
-	-	TRBJ1-2	TRBV27	CASRGTGGYTF	TGTGCCAGCAGGGGGACGGGCGGCTACACCTTC
few	-	TRBJ2-7	TRBV18	CASSPSATTSYEQYF	TGTGCCAGCTCACCGTCCGCGACAACCTCCTACGAGCAGTACTTC
few	-	TRBJ2-3	TRBV7-9	CASCLGVSSTDTQYF	TGTGCCAGCTGTCTTGGGGTATCTAGCACAGATACGCAGTATTTT
-	TRBD1	TRBJ1-5	TRBV5-6	CASSLTGVSNQPQHF	TGTGCCAGCAGCTTGACAGGGGTCAGCAATCAGCCCCAGCATTTT
few	-	TRBJ2-2	TRBV10-1	CASRKDITGELFF	TGCGCCAGCAGAAAGGACATAACCGGGGAGCTGTTTTTT
-	TRBD2	TRBJ2-1	TRBV7-2	CASSLARLAGVRGEQFF	TGTGCCAGCAGCTTAGCTCGCCTAGCGGGAGTTAGGGGTGAGCAGTTCTTC
few	TRBD2	TRBJ2-3	TRBV5-4	CASSFRLAGVKDTQYF	TGTGCCAGCAGCTTTCGTCTAGCGGGAGTGAAAGATACGCAGTATTTT
few	-	TRBJ2-2	TRBV19	CASSIQQARELFF	TGTGCCAGTAGTATCCAGCAAGCTAGGGAGCTGTTTTTT
-	-	TRBJ2-1	TRBV27	CASSLSAGIYNEQFF	TGTGCCAGCAGTTTAAGCGCAGGGATTTACAATGAGCAGTTCTTC
-	TRBD1	TRBJ2-7	TRBV7-3	CASSWTGGAGTEQYF	TGTGCCAGCAGCTGGACAGGGGGCGCCGGAACCGAGCAGTACTTC
few	-	TRBJ1-1	TRBV11-3	CASSLTGNTEAFF	TGTGCCAGCAGCTTGACAGGGAACACTGAAGCTTTCTTT
-	-	TRBJ2-7	TRBV5-1	CASSFLEGLLDEQYF	TGCGCCAGCAGCTTTCTTGAGGGGTTGTTGGACGAGCAGTACTTC
-	-	TRBJ1-4	TRBV2	CASSELAGTNEKLFF	TGTGCCAGCAGTGAGTTAGCCGGGACTAATGAAAAACTGTTTTTT
-	-	TRBJ2-1	TRBV29-1	CSVDIIGNEQFF	TGCAGCGTTGATATCATCGGCAATGAGCAGTTCTTC
-	-	TRBJ2-5	TRBV11-2	CASSLDRGLQTQYF	TGTGCCAGCAGCCTGGACCGGGGGCTACAGACCCAGTACTTC
-	-	TRBJ2-1	TRBV2	CASSEQLDLGEQFF	TGTGCCAGCAGTGAACAACTAGATTTGGGTGAGCAGTTCTTC